The T cell receptor (beta chain) under discussion was sequenced for a study of T cell clones after liver transplantation. About the study: As an antigen-independent comparator, third-party-reactive TCRbeta sequences came from pre-transplant mixed lymphocyte reactions.

The method was immunoSEQ multiplex PCR; TCRdb's version includes in-frame clones alone and lacks a portion of them. The sample gives around 110,000 clones, approximately 90% of which show up once; approximately 0.78% is in the top ten. The germline V gene has CDR1 LNHDA and CDR2 SQIVND (reference sequence). V dropped 4 bases and J dropped 2 bases, with 18 bases sitting between them. The CDR3 loop spans 16 amino acids. The source material was CD4+ T cells from blood, sampled 12 months after liver transplant. The chain is built from TRBV19 and TRBJ2-7, with D tentatively TRBD2 (6 bases). This TCR was sampled from a human patient who received a liver transplant. The graft donor may be the source of some T cells. The chain's CDR3 is CASSTPSGGVTYEQYF. In DNA form, the CDR3 reads TGTGCCAGTAGTACCCCTTCGGGCGGGGTAACCTACGAGCAGTACTTC.